This T cell receptor beta chain is drawn from a study of graft-versus-host responses after intestinal transplantation. Overall study: Recipients got multivisceral, liver-intestinal, or isolated intestinal transplants. All recipients were given anti-thymocyte globulin induction, and tacrolimus and steroids were then administered for three to four years.

Sequenced by immunoSEQ multiplex PCR; TCRdb stores in-frame clones only, minus some. The sample consists of about 100,000 clones, about 88% of them appearing once. The CDR3 totals 15 residues. Germline V gene data show CDR1 as SGHTA and CDR2 as FQGNSA. V shed 1 base and J shed 4 bases, with 11 bases lying between them. Findings of the study overall: Recipient marrow held GvH clones, some first seen in ileum or blood. Peak GvH clone levels in circulation were associated with early post-transplant HvG declines.

As to this clone: Its antigen remains unknown.

Source: unstimulated CD4+ T cells sorted from spleen or lymph node cells, taken before intestinal transplant. The sequence was collected from a human donor who received an intestinal transplant. The rearrangement links TRBV7-2 to TRBJ2-1, with D tentatively TRBD1 (5 bases). CDR3 sequence: CASSLVPAGYNEQFF. The CDR3, as DNA: TGTGCCAGCAGCTTAGTACCGGCAGGGTACAATGAGCAGTTCTTC. Using reference TRBV7-2 and TRBJ2-1 for the parts outside the CDR3, the full variable domain is GAGVSQSPSNKVTEKGKDVELRCDPISGHTALYWYRQSLGQGLEFLIYFQGNSAPDKSGLPSDRFSAERTGGSVSTLTIQRTQQEDSAVYLCASSLVPAGYNEQFFGPGTRLTVL.